Shown below are 14 T cell receptor beta chains from a single sample sequenced in a study of CD8 T cells in Susac syndrome. Random hexamers served to reverse transcribe roughly 0.45 to 1 ug RNA. In TCRdb, the immunoSEQ multiplex PCR reads were re-called with MiXCR into one record per CDR3 protein. The table records about 150,000 distinct CDR3 sequences, roughly 95% of them present only once. Source material: CD8+ T cells from PBMCs. All receptors derive from a human donor with multiple sclerosis.

The chain carries TRBV12-3 or TRBV12-4 and TRBJ1-6, with TRBD1 identical over 7 bases. The ends lost 6 bases at V and 9 bases at J; junction bases unmatched: 8. The CDR3 spans 14 residues. This chain's CDR3 is CASSRTGGTSPLHF. The DNA for the CDR3 is TGTGCCAGCAGCCGGACAGGAGGGACTTCACCCCTCCACTTT.

This chain links TRBV12-3 or TRBV12-4 with TRBJ2-7; D might be TRBD1 or TRBD2, each matching 6 bases. V dropped 1 base and J dropped 6 bases, with 16 bases sitting between them. CDR3 length: 15 amino acids. CDR3 coding DNA: TGTGCCAGCAGTTTAGATGGGGGGCTTCCACGCGAGCAGTACTTC. Its protein product is CASSLDGGLPREQYF.

V and J are TRBV20-1 and TRBJ2-1; D tentatively reads TRBD1 or TRBD2 (5 bases each). The CDR3 runs to 15 residues. Trimming shortened V by 1 base and J by 10 bases, and 20 bases separated the two germline ends. CDR1 is DFQATT and CDR2 is SNEGSKA in the germline V gene (reference sequence). This CDR3 reads CSARGVGRYRFEQFF. Written as DNA, the CDR3 is TGCAGTGCTAGAGGGGTGGGACGTTATCGGTTCGAGCAGTTCTTC.

J is TRBJ2-1 and V is TRBV12-3 or TRBV12-4; 12 positions match TRBD2. The CDR3 length is 15 residues. V lost 7 bases to trimming and J lost 8 bases; unmatched junction nucleotides: 9. CDR3 DNA: TGTGCCAGCACCGGTACTAGCGGGGGGTTGGATGAGCAGTTCTTC. Its protein is CASTGTSGGLDEQFF.

This clonotype appeared once. The chain recombines TRBV2 with TRBJ2-7, with D tentatively TRBD1 or TRBD2 (6 bases each). Trimming cost V 4 bases and J 6 bases, with 13 bases left between them. CDR1 is SNHLY, CDR2 FYNNEI, per germline. There are 13 residues in the CDR3. Here the CDR3 DNA reads TGTGCCAGCAGTGTCTCGGGGGCTGGCGAGCAGTACGTC. Translated, it gives CASSVSGAGEQYV.

The chain links TRBV19 to TRBJ2-1, with D unresolved. The CDR3 totals 13 residues. CDR1 is LNHDA, CDR2 SQIVND, per germline (reference sequence). V was cut by 6 bases and J by 2 bases, with 8 bases left in between. The CDR3 DNA follows: TGTGCCAGTAGCCTCCAGGCCTACAATGAGCAGTTCTTC. Translation gives CASSLQAYNEQFF.

The rearrangement joins TRBV7-8 to TRBJ2-5; D remains ambiguous. The germline CDR1 and CDR2 sequences are SGHVS and FQNEAQ. This CDR3 region has 14 residues. Trimming pared 1 base from V and 5 bases from J, leaving 11 bases between. For the CDR3, the DNA is TGTGCCAGCAGCTTAGTAAGGGTTGGGGAGACCCAGTACTTC. It is translated as CASSLVRVGETQYF.

The gene calls are TRBV9 and TRBJ2-3; unclear D gene. The CDR3 has 12 residues. V dropped 3 bases and J dropped 10 bases, with 12 bases sitting between them. Germline CDR1 reads SGDLS; CDR2 reads YYNGEE. CDR3 nucleotide sequence: TGTGCCAGCAGCGCCTCCGGGTCGGCGCAGTATTTT. Protein product: CASSASGSAQYF.

The V call is TRBV29-1, the J call TRBJ1-2; no reliable D call. CDR1 is SQVTM and CDR2 is ANQGSEA in the germline V gene. V shed 0 bases and J shed 5 bases, with 10 bases lying between them. The CDR3 extends over 13 amino acids. CDR3 residues: CSVEDGQIYGYTF. DNA of the CDR3: TGCAGCGTTGAAGATGGTCAGATATATGGCTACACCTTC.

The rearrangement uses TRBV18 and TRBJ2-7, with 10 bases identical to TRBD1. The CDR3 runs to 13 residues. The junction had 3 bases not matched to a gene; V was cut back by 5 bases and J by 5 bases. The germline CDR1 and CDR2 sequences are KGHSH and LQKENI. The CDR3 reads CASSAGQGDEQYF. Written as DNA, the CDR3 is TGTGCCAGCTCAGCAGGACAGGGGGACGAGCAGTACTTC.

This clonotype was recorded once. The V gene is TRBV7-3, the J gene TRBJ2-1; no clear D. CDR3 size: 14 residues. V was clipped by 2 bases and J by 9 bases, with 14 bases between them. CDR1 SGHTA and CDR2 FQGTGA come from the germline V gene. The CDR3 nucleotides are TGTGCCAGCAGCTTAGTTGGGTCTCCAGGTGAGCAGTTCTTC. Encoded protein: CASSLVGSPGEQFF. Complete variable domain (other parts from reference TRBV7-3 and TRBJ2-1): GAGVSQTPSNKVTEKGKYVELRCDPISGHTALYWYRQSLGQGPEFLIYFQGTGAADDSGLPNDRFFAVRPEGSVSTLKIQRTERGDSAVYLCASSLVGSPGEQFFGPGTRLTVL.

The rearrangement uses TRBV29-1 and TRBJ2-3; possible D gene TRBD1, 5 bases. Trimming took 2 bases from V and 0 from J, leaving 12 bases between them. Germline assignment: CDR1 SQVTM and CDR2 ANQGSEA. The CDR3 spans 15 residues. The CDR3 loop is CSVEFTGASTDTQYF. CDR3 in DNA: TGCAGCGTTGAATTTACAGGCGCTAGCACAGATACGCAGTATTTT.

The gene calls are TRBV14 and TRBJ2-7; perhaps TRBD1 as D (6 bases). The CDR3 contains 16 residues. V lost 1 base, J lost 1 base, and 14 bases lay in between. The germline CDR1 and CDR2 sequences are SGHDN and FVKESK. The CDR3 region is CASSQGRGRGSYEQYV. The DNA for the CDR3 is TGTGCCAGCAGCCAAGGTCGTGGCAGGGGATCCTACGAGCAGTACGTC.

The rearrangement joins TRBV12-3 or TRBV12-4 to TRBJ2-2; 9 bases are a match to TRBD1. With V trimmed by 7 bases and J by 4 bases, 7 bases remained unmatched. The CDR3 is made up of 15 amino acids. The CDR3 bases are TGTGCCAGCACCCCTGACAGGGGGGGCACCGGGGAGCTGTTTTTT. This encodes CASTPDRGGTGELFF.